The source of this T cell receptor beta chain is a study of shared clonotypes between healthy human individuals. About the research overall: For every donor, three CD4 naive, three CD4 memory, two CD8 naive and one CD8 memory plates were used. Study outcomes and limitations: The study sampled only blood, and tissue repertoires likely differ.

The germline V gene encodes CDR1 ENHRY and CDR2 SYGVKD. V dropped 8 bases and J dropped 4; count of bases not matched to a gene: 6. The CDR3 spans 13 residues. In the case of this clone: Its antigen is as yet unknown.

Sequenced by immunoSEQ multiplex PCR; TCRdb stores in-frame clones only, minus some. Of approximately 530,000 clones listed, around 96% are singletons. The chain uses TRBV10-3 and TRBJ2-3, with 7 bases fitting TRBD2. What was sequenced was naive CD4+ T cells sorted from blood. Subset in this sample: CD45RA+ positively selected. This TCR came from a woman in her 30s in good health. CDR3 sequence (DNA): TGTGCCATCGGGCGGGAGAGTCCAGATACGCAGTATTTT. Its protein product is CAIGRESPDTQYF.